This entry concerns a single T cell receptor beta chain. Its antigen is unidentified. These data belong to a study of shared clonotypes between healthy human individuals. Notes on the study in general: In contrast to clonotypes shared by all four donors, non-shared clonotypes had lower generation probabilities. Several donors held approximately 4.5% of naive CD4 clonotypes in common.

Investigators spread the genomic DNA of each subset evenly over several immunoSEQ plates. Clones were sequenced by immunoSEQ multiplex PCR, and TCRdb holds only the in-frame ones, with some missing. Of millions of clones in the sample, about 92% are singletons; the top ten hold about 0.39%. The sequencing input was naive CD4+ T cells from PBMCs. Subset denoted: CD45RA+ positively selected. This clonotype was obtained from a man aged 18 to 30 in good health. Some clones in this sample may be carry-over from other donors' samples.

DNA for the CDR3: TGTGCCAGCAGCCCACCTCCGGGGACAGATTCCTACGAGCAGTACTTC. This translates into CASSPPPGTDSYEQYF. The V gene is TRBV5-4, the J gene TRBJ2-7, with TRBD1 identical over 7 bases. Germline CDR1 SGHNT, CDR2 YYREEE (reference sequence). The CDR3 is 16 amino acids. Losses at the gene ends were 4 bases for V and 1 base for J; bases not matched to a gene: 11.